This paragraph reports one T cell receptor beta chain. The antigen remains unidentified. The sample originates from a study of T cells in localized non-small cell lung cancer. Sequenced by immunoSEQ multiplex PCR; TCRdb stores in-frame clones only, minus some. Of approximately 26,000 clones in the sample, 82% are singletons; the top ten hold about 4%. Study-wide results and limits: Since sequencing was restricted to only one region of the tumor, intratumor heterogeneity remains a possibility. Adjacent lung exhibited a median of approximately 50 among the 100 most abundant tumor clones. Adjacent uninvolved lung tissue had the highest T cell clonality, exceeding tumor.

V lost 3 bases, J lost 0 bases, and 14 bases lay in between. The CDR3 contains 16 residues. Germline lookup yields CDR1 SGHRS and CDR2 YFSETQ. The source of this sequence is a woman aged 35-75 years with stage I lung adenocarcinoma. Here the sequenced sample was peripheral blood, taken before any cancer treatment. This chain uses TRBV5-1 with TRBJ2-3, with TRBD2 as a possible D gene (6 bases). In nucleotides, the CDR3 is TGCGCCAGCAGCTCCCAGATAGGGAGGAGCACAGATACGCAGTATTTT. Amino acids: CASSSQIGRSTDTQYF.